Listed below are T cell receptor beta chains from one sample, sequenced in a study of blood T cell repertoires in COVID-19. Sequencing used immunoSEQ multiplex PCR; TCRdb keeps in-frame clones, though not all of them. The table records around 200,000 clones, over 65% of them present only once. Sequencing was performed on peripheral blood. The source is a person between 65 and 79 years old with COVID-19, enrolled during active disease. CDR3s leave out the opening cysteine and the closing phenylalanine or tryptophan. The order of the fields is J gene, CDR3 length, V gene, D gene, CDR3 protein. The D gene is left open where the match is weak.

j_gene: TRBJ1-2; len: 11; v_gene: TRBV7-9; d_gene: TRBD1; CDR3aa: ASTNGQGYGYT
j_gene: TRBJ1-5; len: 13; v_gene: TRBV7-8; d_gene: -; CDR3aa: ASSLVPGGNQPQH
j_gene: TRBJ2-1; len: 10; v_gene: TRBV5-4; d_gene: -; CDR3aa: ASSREGGEQF
j_gene: TRBJ2-3; len: 13; v_gene: TRBV13; d_gene: -; CDR3aa: ASSPLSFSTDTQY
j_gene: TRBJ2-7; len: 12; v_gene: TRBV7-2; d_gene: -; CDR3aa: ASRTTGTSYEQY
j_gene: TRBJ2-3; len: 10; v_gene: TRBV6-6; d_gene: -; CDR3aa: ASRDNTDTQY
j_gene: TRBJ2-3; len: 13; v_gene: TRBV7-3; d_gene: -; CDR3aa: ASSLSGLPPDTQY
j_gene: TRBJ2-7; len: 14; v_gene: TRBV5-6; d_gene: -; CDR3aa: ASSLKVSGGLREQY
j_gene: TRBJ1-4; len: 11; v_gene: TRBV30; d_gene: TRBD1; CDR3aa: AQRGQVNEKLF
j_gene: TRBJ2-7; len: 14; v_gene: TRBV6-2/TRBV6-3; d_gene: TRBD2; CDR3aa: ASSYQSGRAAYEQY
j_gene: TRBJ1-4; len: 13; v_gene: TRBV28; d_gene: -; CDR3aa: ASSLAGRSNEKLF
j_gene: TRBJ1-1; len: 11; v_gene: TRBV28; d_gene: -; CDR3aa: ASSLGRNTEAF
j_gene: TRBJ1-2; len: 11; v_gene: TRBV14; d_gene: -; CDR3aa: ASSQGGGYGYT
j_gene: TRBJ2-1; len: 12; v_gene: TRBV27; d_gene: TRBD2; CDR3aa: ASSLGGSGNEQF
j_gene: TRBJ1-5; len: 14; v_gene: TRBV25-1; d_gene: TRBD1; CDR3aa: ASSEDRGLSNQPQH
j_gene: TRBJ1-4; len: 13; v_gene: TRBV7-2; d_gene: TRBD1; CDR3aa: ASSYFTGGGEKLF